This entry lists 11 T cell receptor beta chains sequenced from one sample in a study of response to subunit inactivated influenza vaccine. TCRdb ran MiXCR on the RT-PCR reads and lists one entry per CDR3 protein. The sample has about 800,000 distinct CDR3 sequences; 21% are singletons. The material was PBMCs from blood, obtained about 5 days after vaccination. Every receptor here comes from a man between 45 and 60 years old who received an inactivated influenza vaccine.

The chain uses TRBV9 and TRBJ2-5, with D hard to call. V shed 3 bases and J shed 5 bases, with 17 bases lying between them. Germline lookup yields CDR1 SGDLS and CDR2 YYNGEE. CDR3 length equals 15 residues. This chain's CDR3 is CASSADLLRRETQYF. CDR3 in DNA: TGTGCCAGCAGCGCAGACCTGCTCCGTCGGGAGACCCAGTACTTC.

This clonotype was picked up a small number of times. The chain has TRBV5-5 and TRBJ2-1, with D unresolved. The V gene lost 4 bases and the J gene lost 7 bases, with 6 bases spanning the gap. This CDR3 is 11 amino acids long. In germline, CDR1 is SGHKS, CDR2 YYEKEE (reference sequence). The CDR3 DNA follows: TGTGCCAGCAGCAAGAATAATGAGCAGTTCTTC. Protein: CASSKNNEQFF.

This clonotype was counted between two and nine times. This chain joins TRBV4-3 and TRBJ2-1; D not resolved. The CDR3 consists of 17 residues. CDR1 LGHNA and CDR2 YSLEER come from the germline V gene. V was pared by 3 bases and J by 0 bases, with 15 bases between. The CDR3 reads CASSHDSSVGSYNEQFF. Written as DNA, the CDR3 is TGCGCCAGCAGCCACGACTCATCAGTCGGCTCCTACAATGAGCAGTTCTTC.

The rearrangement links TRBV6-1 to TRBJ2-1; D is unclear. This CDR3 is 16 amino acids long. The V end lost 5 bases, the J end lost 4 bases, and 18 bases lay between the germline ends. Germline assignment: CDR1 MNHNS and CDR2 SASEGT. CDR3 protein: CASSTEYLAPYNEQFF. The CDR3 DNA is TGTGCCAGCAGTACGGAATATCTCGCCCCATACAATGAGCAGTTCTTC.

This clonotype was recorded a few times. The chain recombines TRBV25-1 with TRBJ2-5, with 9 positions matching TRBD1. This CDR3 contains 15 residues. Trimming took 4 bases from V and 2 from J; bases not matched to a gene: 5. The germline CDR1 and CDR2 sequences are MGHDK and SYGVNS. For the CDR3, the DNA is TGTGCCAGCAGTGTACAGGGGGCGCATCAAGAGACCCAGTACTTC. The encoded protein is CASSVQGAHQETQYF.

The chain recombines TRBV4-3 with TRBJ1-2, with D maybe TRBD1 (6 bases). The CDR3 loop spans 14 amino acids. V dropped 5 bases and J dropped 2 bases, with 12 bases sitting between them. Germline CDR1 reads LGHNA; CDR2 reads YSLEER. CDR3 sequence reads: CASSYTGYNYGYTF. The CDR3 DNA reads as TGCGCCAGCAGCTACACAGGGTACAACTATGGCTACACCTTC.

The chain employs TRBV20-1 and TRBJ1-2; 8 positions match TRBD1. The CDR3 has 14 residues. Germline V gives CDR1 DFQATT, CDR2 SNEGSKA (reference sequence). V lost 2 bases, J lost 4 bases, and 6 bases stayed unmatched. The CDR3 nucleotides read TGCAGTGCTAGATCCGGGGACAGGATCTATGGCTACACCTTC. It translates to CSARSGDRIYGYTF.

This clonotype was counted a few times. The chain combines TRBV5-1 with TRBJ2-2, with 7 bases identical to TRBD1. The CDR3 has 16 residues. The ends lost 2 bases at V and 7 bases at J; junction bases unmatched: 11. Per the germline V gene, CDR1 is SGHRS and CDR2 is YFSETQ. The CDR3 protein is CASSFSTRQGIGELFF. In DNA form, the CDR3 reads TGCGCCAGCAGCTTCTCGACGAGACAGGGCATCGGGGAGCTGTTTTTT.

This chain connects TRBV3-1 to TRBJ1-5, with 8 bases that match TRBD1. V dropped 4 bases and J dropped 6; count of bases not matched to a gene: 11. The germline CDR1 and CDR2 sequences are LGHDT and YNNKEL (reference sequence). CDR3 length equals 16 residues. DNA of the CDR3: TGTGCCAGCAGCCCAGGGGGCAGGGCGAGAGGTCAGCCCCAGCATTTT. The encoded protein is CASSPGGRARGQPQHF.

V is TRBV3-1 and J is TRBJ2-5; D is unresolved. V was shortened by 3 bases and J by 9 bases, with 14 bases between the two germline ends. This CDR3 comprises 13 residues. CDR1 and CDR2 (germline): LGHDT, YNNKEL (reference sequence). The CDR3 protein is CASSHQRRVAQYF. The CDR3 DNA follows: TGTGCCAGCAGCCACCAAAGAAGGGTGGCCCAGTACTTC.

A single count supports this clonotype. The chain carries TRBV20-1 and TRBJ2-2; D is ambiguous. The length of the CDR3 is 16 residues. Germline V gene lookup returns CDR1 DFQATT and CDR2 SNEGSKA (reference sequence). Trimming pared 5 bases from V and 4 bases from J, leaving 20 bases between. CDR3: CSAPSLNKGVTGELFF. The CDR3 nucleotides are TGCAGTGCTCCCAGTCTAAATAAGGGTGTCACCGGGGAGCTGTTTTTT.